This T cell receptor (beta chain) was recovered during a study of T cells after yellow fever vaccination. Study background: Preparing low-cell-number fractions relied on SMART-Seq v4 Ultra Low Input. Study outcomes and limitations: The presence of abundant clonotypes contaminating from the bulk population was possible in FACS-sorted repertoires. Most clones from primary vaccination resurfaced after the booster (around 97% CD4, 75% to 90% CD8).

The junction had 15 bases not matched to a gene; V was cut back by 7 bases and J by 3 bases. CDR3 length: 19 residues. Germline V gene data show CDR1 as KGHDR and CDR2 as SFDVKD. It was through 5'RACE template switching that TCR cDNA was made, with a universal primer site and UMIs added. TCRdb fed the 5' RACE reads into MiXCR, producing one record per CDR3 protein. The data hold 300,000 to 400,000 distinct CDR3 sequences, with 8% to 10% observed a single time. About this clonotype: Its target is unknown.

Material: PBMCs, obtained on the day of the first yellow fever vaccination. The sequence was collected from a man between 18 and 29 years old who received the YFV17D yellow fever vaccine. The rearrangement links TRBV24-1 to TRBJ2-1; 12 nucleotides align to TRBD1. The CDR3 sequence: CATRRHRDRGPYSYNEQFF. The CDR3, as DNA: TGTGCCACCAGGAGACACCGGGACAGGGGGCCCTACAGCTACAATGAGCAGTTCTTC.